These 30 T cell receptor beta chains were all obtained from the same sample, sequenced in a study of T-cell memory formation after mild COVID-19. A single record per CDR3 protein comes from TCRdb applying MiXCR to the 5' RACE reads. The sample comprises 500,000 to 650,000 distinct CDR3 sequences, roughly a fifth of which are singletons, and 8.4% rests with the top ten. Sample: PBMCs or a T cell subset sorted from them (not recorded which). The receptors stem from an adult woman who had mild COVID-19 (a few samples of this study predate the infection). Cell type and time point are not known.

This clonotype was seen a handful of times. The rearrangement joins TRBV5-1 to TRBJ1-1, with D tentatively TRBD1 (6 bases). The ends were cut back, 3 bases at V and 2 bases at J, with 14 bases in the middle. CDR1 is SGHRS and CDR2 is YFSETQ in the germline V gene. This CDR3 comprises 15 residues. The CDR3 protein is CASSSGTTYNTEAFF. CDR3 DNA sequence: TGCGCCAGCAGCTCCGGGACAACCTACAACACTGAAGCTTTCTTT.

This clonotype was seen a handful of times. CDR3 nucleotides: TGCAGTGCTAAGAGGCCGGACGGTCAAGAGACCCAGTACTTC. It encodes CSAKRPDGQETQYF. V and J are TRBV20-1 and TRBJ2-5; D is unresolved. The CDR3 runs to 14 residues. The ends were cut back, 4 bases at V and 2 bases at J, with 14 bases in the middle. CDR1 is DFQATT and CDR2 is SNEGSKA in the germline V gene (reference sequence).

This clonotype has just a few counts. The J gene is TRBJ1-4, the V gene TRBV7-9, with a possible D match to TRBD1 (5 bases). Trimming stripped 6 bases from V and 3 bases from J, with 20 bases between. CDR3 size: 17 residues. Germline assignment: CDR1 SEHNR and CDR2 FQNEAQ (reference sequence). The CDR3 sequence: CASSQEGIGGPNEKLFF. Here the CDR3 DNA reads TGTGCCAGCAGTCAAGAAGGGATCGGGGGTCCTAATGAAAAACTGTTTTTT.

The chain joins TRBV27 to TRBJ2-1; possible D gene TRBD1, 6 bases. Germline V lookup: CDR1 MNHEY, CDR2 SMNVEV (reference sequence). The CDR3 totals 15 residues. Trimming cost V 5 bases and J 7 bases, with 18 bases left between them. This chain's CDR3 is CASSPPNTGLNEQFF. In DNA, the CDR3 is TGTGCCAGCAGTCCACCCAACACAGGGTTGAATGAGCAGTTCTTC.

The chain carries TRBV6-5 and TRBJ1-2; D remains unclear. The CDR3 spans 16 residues. V lost 6 bases, J lost 0 bases, and 17 bases lay in between. CDR1 MNHEY and CDR2 SVGAGI come from the germline V gene. Written as DNA, the CDR3 is TGTGCCAGCAGACCTGTCCGACGGATCACTAACTATGGCTACACCTTC. This codes for CASRPVRRITNYGYTF.

This clonotype was detected only a few times. The chain is built from TRBV29-1 and TRBJ2-7; 7 bases align to TRBD2. Germline V lookup: CDR1 SQVTM, CDR2 ANQGSEA. This CDR3 spans 13 amino acids. V trimming: 6 bases; J trimming: 7 bases; junction bases outside the gene matches: 12. For the CDR3, the DNA is TGCAGCGTCCGGCGGGAGACTCAGCGGGAGCAGTACTTC. This encodes CSVRRETQREQYF.

V gene TRBV12-3 or TRBV12-4 combines with J gene TRBJ1-5; D remains unclear. There are 15 residues in the CDR3. Trimming pared 7 bases from V and 0 bases from J, leaving 13 bases between. The CDR3 reads CASTPGSYSNQPQHF. In DNA, the CDR3 is TGTGCCAGCACTCCTGGGTCGTATAGCAATCAGCCCCAGCATTTT.

A few counts support this clonotype. The rearrangement joins TRBV12-3 or TRBV12-4 to TRBJ2-7, with TRBD2 matching over 13 bases. V lost 7 bases to trimming and J lost 5 bases; unmatched junction nucleotides: 8. The CDR3 runs 15 residues. The chain's CDR3 is CASTGLAGVLNEQYF. CDR3 coding DNA: TGTGCCAGCACCGGACTAGCGGGGGTACTCAACGAGCAGTACTTC.

The table lists this clonotype with a few counts. The V gene is TRBV24-1, the J gene TRBJ2-1, with 8 bases matching TRBD1. V gave up 3 bases and J gave up 3 bases; unmatched junction bases: 12. The CDR3 totals 18 residues. Germline CDR1 KGHDR, CDR2 SFDVKD. The CDR3 coding sequence is TGTGCCACCAGTGATGGACAGGGTATCGCGGAATTCTACAATGAGCAGTTCTTC. Translated, it gives CATSDGQGIAEFYNEQFF.

V and J are TRBV4-1 and TRBJ1-4; D is unresolved. The CDR3 loop spans 16 amino acids. Germline assignment: CDR1 MGHRA and CDR2 YSYEKL. The V end was cut by 3 bases, the J end by 6 bases, with 17 bases between. The CDR3 coding sequence is TGCGCCAGCAGCCAGTCACCGGGCCCCGGCGATGAAAAACTGTTTTTT. Translating gives CASSQSPGPGDEKLFF.

V usage is TRBV4-3 and J usage is TRBJ2-3; 9 bases are a match to TRBD2. V lost 0 bases and J lost 7; bases outside the gene matches: 8. The V gene's germline CDR1 is LGHNA and CDR2 YSLEER. The CDR3 has 16 amino acids. The CDR3 DNA sequence: TGCGCCAGCAGCCAAGATCGGGCGGGAGGGGAGAATACGCAGTATTTT. Its translation is CASSQDRAGGENTQYF.

The chain joins TRBV6-5 to TRBJ1-3; 9 positions agree with TRBD1. The V gene end was trimmed by 6 bases and the J gene end by 4 bases; junction bases not matched to a gene: 7. CDR1 MNHEY and CDR2 SVGAGI come from the germline V gene. This CDR3 region has 15 residues. The CDR3 reads CASRGGQGRGNTIYF. CDR3 sequence (DNA): TGTGCCAGCAGGGGAGGACAGGGGAGAGGAAACACCATATATTTT.

V is TRBV7-2 and J is TRBJ2-1; D might be TRBD2 (5 bases). Per germline, CDR1 SGHTA and CDR2 FQGNSA. The V end lost 4 bases, the J end lost 5 bases, and 21 bases lay between the germline ends. The CDR3 has 17 amino acids. The CDR3 sequence is CASSWVPVGVVNNEQFF. CDR3 DNA: TGTGCCAGCAGCTGGGTTCCCGTGGGAGTCGTGAACAATGAGCAGTTCTTC.

The CDR3 region is CASSIALWQGNTEAFF. The DNA of the CDR3 is TGTGCCAGTAGTATCGCCCTCTGGCAGGGGAACACTGAAGCTTTCTTT. This chain links TRBV19 with TRBJ1-1, with a possible D match to TRBD1 (5 bases). The V end lost 3 bases, the J end lost 1 base, and 15 bases lay between the germline ends. The CDR3 loop spans 16 amino acids. The germline V gene encodes CDR1 LNHDA and CDR2 SQIVND (reference sequence).

This clonotype occurred a few times. The chain has TRBV5-1 and TRBJ1-2, with D hard to call. Germline V gives CDR1 SGHRS, CDR2 YFSETQ. The CDR3 totals 14 residues. Trimming pared 0 bases from V and 2 bases from J, leaving 8 bases between. The CDR3 nucleotides read TGCGCCAGCAGCTTGGATACACCCAACTATGGCTACACCTTC. Protein product: CASSLDTPNYGYTF. The full variable domain, in which reference TRBV5-1 and TRBJ1-2 provide the parts outside the CDR3, is KAGVTQTPRYLIKTRGQQVTLSCSPISGHRSVSWYQQTPGQGLQFLFEYFSETQRNKGNFPGRFSGRQFSNSRSEMNVSTLELGDSALYLCASSLDTPNYGYTFGSGTRLTVV.

The chain combines TRBV3-1 with TRBJ2-7; D uncertain. V was shortened by 1 base and J by 3 bases, with 7 bases between the two germline ends. The germline gives CDR1 LGHDT, CDR2 YNNKEL (reference sequence). The CDR3 covers 13 residues. The CDR3 sequence is CASSQGYYYEQYF. The CDR3 DNA follows: TGTGCCAGCAGCCAAGGTTACTACTACGAGCAGTACTTC.

V and J are TRBV4-2 and TRBJ1-5, with D possibly being TRBD1 (6 bases). Germline V lookup: CDR1 LGHNA, CDR2 YNFKEQ. V gave up 0 bases and J gave up 0 bases, with 12 bases separating them. The CDR3 runs to 17 residues. CDR3 residues: CASSQDLGQYSNQPQHF. In nucleotides, the CDR3 is TGTGCCAGCAGCCAAGATCTTGGACAGTATAGCAATCAGCCCCAGCATTTT.

The genes are TRBV6-5 and TRBJ2-1; a weak D match, TRBD2 (5 bases). The CDR3 length is 17 residues. Trimming took off 5 bases at V and 7 bases at J, with 24 bases between the two ends. The germline V gene encodes CDR1 MNHEY and CDR2 SVGAGI. CDR3 nucleotides: TGTGCCAGCAGTCAAAGCCCAGCGGCCCCGAGGTATAATGAGCAGTTCTTC. Its protein product is CASSQSPAAPRYNEQFF.

The V call is TRBV7-9, the J call TRBJ2-1; possible D gene TRBD1, 6 bases. CDR1 SEHNR and CDR2 FQNEAQ come from the germline V gene (reference sequence). CDR3 length: 16 residues. V lost 6 bases to trimming and J lost 5 bases, with 20 bases between them. The CDR3 bases are TGTGCCAGCAGACCGCCAGGGGAGTACGGGGACAATGAGCAGTTCTTC. Its translation is CASRPPGEYGDNEQFF. Supplemented by reference TRBV7-9 and TRBJ2-1, the full variable domain reads DTGVSQNPRHKITKRGQNVTFRCDPISEHNRLYWYRQTLGQGPEFLTYFQNEAQLEKSRLLSDRFSAERPKGSFSTLEIQRTEQGDSAMYLCASRPPGEYGDNEQFFGPGTRLTVL.

The chain employs TRBV3-1 and TRBJ2-3; D is uncertain. Germline V gene sequence: CDR1 LGHDT, CDR2 YNNKEL (reference sequence). CDR3 length: 15 amino acids. V gave up 4 bases and J gave up 2 bases, with 13 bases separating them. The CDR3 reads CASSPRAINTDTQYF. CDR3 DNA sequence: TGTGCCAGCAGCCCCCGGGCGATTAACACAGATACGCAGTATTTT.

V and J are TRBV5-1 and TRBJ2-2; a possible D gene is TRBD1 (5 bases). Looked up from germline, CDR1 is SGHRS and CDR2 is YFSETQ. The CDR3 runs 16 residues. Trimming took 1 base from V and 6 from J, leaving 16 bases between them. The CDR3 DNA follows: TGCGCCAGCAGCTTGAGGGGCGCGTGGGGCCCCGGGGAGCTGTTTTTT. This encodes CASSLRGAWGPGELFF.

The chain combines TRBV6-2 or TRBV6-3 with TRBJ1-1; no clear D. Trimming took off 7 bases at V and 4 bases at J, with 13 bases between the two ends. The germline CDR1 and CDR2 sequences are MNHEY and SVGEGT. This CDR3 region has 13 residues. The CDR3 nucleotides read TGTGCCAGCACCGACGGGATGAGCACTGAAGCTTTCTTT. Translation gives CASTDGMSTEAFF.

The chain has TRBV6-2 or TRBV6-3 and TRBJ1-5; a possible D gene is TRBD1 (6 bases). V shed 5 bases and J shed 3 bases, with 11 bases lying between them. Germline assignment: CDR1 MNHEY and CDR2 SVGEGT. CDR3 length: 14 amino acids. This chain's CDR3 is CASSTRDTNQPQHF. CDR3 bases: TGTGCCAGCAGTACCCGGGACACCAATCAGCCCCAGCATTTT.

The sample holds a few counts of this clonotype. The rearrangement joins TRBV5-1 to TRBJ1-1, with TRBD1 matching 8 bases. The CDR3 is 14 residues long. The V segment lost 3 bases and the J segment 7 bases; nucleotides outside the gene matches: 8. CDR1 is SGHRS, CDR2 YFSETQ, per germline. In DNA, the CDR3 is TGCGCCAGCAGCTCCGGGACAGGAACTAATGAAGCTTTCTTT. As protein: CASSSGTGTNEAFF.

This clonotype was counted between two and nine times. V and J are TRBV12-3 or TRBV12-4 and TRBJ2-7, with 9 bases identical to TRBD2. Losses at the gene ends were 1 base for V and 0 bases for J; bases not matched to a gene: 10. This CDR3 is built from 18 residues. The chain's CDR3 is CASSLEGQRTSVSYEQYF. The DNA of the CDR3 is TGTGCCAGCAGTTTAGAGGGGCAAAGGACTAGCGTCTCCTACGAGCAGTACTTC.

This chain connects TRBV5-1 to TRBJ2-3, with unresolved D. The germline V and J ends were trimmed by 4 bases and 0 bases, with 15 bases remaining between them. This CDR3 contains 16 residues. CDR1 is SGHRS and CDR2 is YFSETQ in the germline V gene. DNA of the CDR3: TGCGCCAGCAGCCGCCCGGAGTACATCAGCACAGATACGCAGTATTTT. Translating it yields CASSRPEYISTDTQYF.

This chain uses TRBV5-4 with TRBJ2-7, with 9 positions matching TRBD2. CDR3 length: 18 amino acids. Germline V gene lookup returns CDR1 SGHNT and CDR2 YYREEE (reference sequence). V was pared by 4 bases and J by 0 bases, with 14 bases of the junction left unmatched. For the CDR3, the DNA is TGTGCCAGCAGCCTGGACCGACTAGCGGCCAACCCCTCCTACGAGCAGTACTTC. Translation: CASSLDRLAANPSYEQYF.

This sequence joins TRBV7-6 and TRBJ2-2; no clear D. The V and J ends lost 5 bases and 5 bases respectively, with 6 bases between them. This CDR3 spans 12 amino acids. Germline lookup yields CDR1 SGHVS and CDR2 FNYEAQ. CDR3 region: CASSTDTGELFF. The CDR3 DNA follows: TGTGCCAGCAGCACAGATACCGGGGAGCTGTTTTTT.

This clonotype has a handful of counts. The chain couples TRBV7-3 to TRBJ2-1, with a weak D call TRBD2 (6 bases). The germline V gene encodes CDR1 SGHTA and CDR2 FQGTGA. CDR3 length: 15 amino acids. Trimming cost V 1 base and J 4 bases, with 11 bases left between them. The CDR3 is CASSLSGEIYNEQFF. In nucleotides, the CDR3 is TGTGCCAGCAGCTTAAGCGGGGAGATATACAATGAGCAGTTCTTC.

This clonotype was counted a few times. The CDR3 DNA follows: TGTGCCAGCAGCCTCACTTTCCGGGTGGGGCAGGGGAATGACAATGAGCAGTTCTTC. Protein product: CASSLTFRVGQGNDNEQFF. The chain uses TRBV7-3 and TRBJ2-1, with D perhaps TRBD1 (6 bases). Deletions cut 5 bases from V and 5 bases from J, with 28 bases between. From germline, CDR1 is SGHTA and CDR2 FQGTGA. The length of the CDR3 is 19 residues.